These T cell receptor beta chains were read from a single sample in a study of cytomegalovirus exposure and HLA in healthy donors. The protocol was immunoSEQ multiplex PCR, while the TCRdb copy is restricted to in-frame clones and leaves out a portion. The sample holds more than 200,000 clones, roughly 82% seen once. Sequencing used PBMCs. Every receptor here comes from a man aged 35-49 years in good health and CMV-seropositive. Each CDR3 is given without its conserved first and last residue. Fields, in order: V gene, D gene, J gene, CDR3 protein. A D gene is named only where the DNA matches it firmly.

v_call: TRBV27; d_call: -; j_call: TRBJ2-3; cdr3_aa: ASGGSGTDTQY
v_call: TRBV18; d_call: TRBD2; j_call: TRBJ2-5; cdr3_aa: ASSPPSGRETQY
v_call: TRBV11-2; d_call: -; j_call: TRBJ2-7; cdr3_aa: ASSRVYREEQY
v_call: TRBV9; d_call: -; j_call: TRBJ2-2; cdr3_aa: ASSVETDRTGELF
v_call: TRBV5-5; d_call: -; j_call: TRBJ2-2; cdr3_aa: ASRPGSPGNTGELF
v_call: TRBV5-6; d_call: -; j_call: TRBJ2-7; cdr3_aa: ASSLGRSSSYEQY
v_call: TRBV9; d_call: TRBD2; j_call: TRBJ2-3; cdr3_aa: ASSLGTSRPDTQY
v_call: TRBV6-6; d_call: -; j_call: TRBJ1-1; cdr3_aa: ASSYLDKNTEAF
v_call: TRBV27; d_call: -; j_call: TRBJ1-6; cdr3_aa: ASSPQRGYGNSPLH
v_call: TRBV23-1; d_call: -; j_call: TRBJ2-5; cdr3_aa: ATFFGGLLVIQETQY
v_call: TRBV13; d_call: TRBD2; j_call: TRBJ2-1; cdr3_aa: ASSSYGRGDNEQF
v_call: TRBV11-2; d_call: -; j_call: TRBJ1-2; cdr3_aa: ASSLGDYGYT
v_call: TRBV9; d_call: -; j_call: TRBJ2-5; cdr3_aa: ASSVGGTPGRETQY
v_call: TRBV14; d_call: -; j_call: TRBJ1-1; cdr3_aa: ASSHEGSNAF
v_call: TRBV20-1; d_call: -; j_call: TRBJ2-1; cdr3_aa: SARYPHEQF
v_call: TRBV6-5; d_call: TRBD1; j_call: TRBJ1-1; cdr3_aa: ASSEQGTDTEAF
v_call: TRBV27; d_call: -; j_call: TRBJ1-2; cdr3_aa: ASSPGHFNYGYT
v_call: TRBV11-2; d_call: TRBD2; j_call: TRBJ2-3; cdr3_aa: ASSSGLAGVEATDTQY
v_call: TRBV7-9; d_call: -; j_call: TRBJ1-1; cdr3_aa: SSSQQGNTEAF
v_call: TRBV6-1; d_call: TRBD1; j_call: TRBJ1-2; cdr3_aa: ASSIRDRTNYGYT
v_call: TRBV2; d_call: TRBD2; j_call: TRBJ2-7; cdr3_aa: ASSVLAGTYEQY
v_call: TRBV6-6; d_call: -; j_call: TRBJ2-1; cdr3_aa: ATKPELGEQF
v_call: TRBV30; d_call: -; j_call: TRBJ2-5; cdr3_aa: AWTRSPKETQY
v_call: TRBV2; d_call: -; j_call: TRBJ1-1; cdr3_aa: ASSEDKNTEAF
v_call: TRBV18; d_call: -; j_call: TRBJ1-5; cdr3_aa: ASSPYKDRNQPQH
v_call: TRBV30; d_call: -; j_call: TRBJ1-4; cdr3_aa: AWTPGGATNEKLF
v_call: TRBV5-6; d_call: TRBD1; j_call: TRBJ2-2; cdr3_aa: ASSLNRGRLTGELF
v_call: TRBV18; d_call: -; j_call: TRBJ2-5; cdr3_aa: ASSPLRGQETQY
v_call: TRBV5-1; d_call: -; j_call: TRBJ2-5; cdr3_aa: ASSLDGSGRKETQY
v_call: TRBV7-9; d_call: -; j_call: TRBJ2-5; cdr3_aa: ASSSRSGTKTQY
v_call: TRBV15; d_call: TRBD2; j_call: TRBJ2-1; cdr3_aa: ATIPSGRGAYNEQF
v_call: TRBV7-9; d_call: TRBD2; j_call: TRBJ2-5; cdr3_aa: ASSRLAGAETQY
v_call: TRBV19; d_call: TRBD1; j_call: TRBJ1-1; cdr3_aa: ASSIGTGPEAF
v_call: TRBV5-1; d_call: TRBD1; j_call: TRBJ1-1; cdr3_aa: ASSLGTGGLVNTEAF
v_call: TRBV11-2; d_call: -; j_call: TRBJ2-1; cdr3_aa: ASSLATTPYNEQF
v_call: TRBV27; d_call: -; j_call: TRBJ1-2; cdr3_aa: ASSLTANYGYT
v_call: TRBV5-5; d_call: -; j_call: TRBJ1-5; cdr3_aa: ASSLGARDQPQH
v_call: TRBV28; d_call: -; j_call: TRBJ1-1; cdr3_aa: ASGGGVNTEAF
v_call: TRBV6-6; d_call: -; j_call: TRBJ2-6; cdr3_aa: ATQVFSGANVLT
v_call: TRBV18; d_call: -; j_call: TRBJ1-1; cdr3_aa: ASSFGQKNTEAF
v_call: TRBV19; d_call: -; j_call: TRBJ1-2; cdr3_aa: ASSKDRGNYGYT
v_call: TRBV7-4; d_call: -; j_call: TRBJ1-4; cdr3_aa: ASSTRSGDEKLF
v_call: TRBV9; d_call: TRBD2; j_call: TRBJ2-5; cdr3_aa: ASSVAMVAGGETQY
v_call: TRBV7-9; d_call: TRBD2; j_call: TRBJ2-6; cdr3_aa: ASSLVGGISGANVLT
v_call: TRBV6-6; d_call: -; j_call: TRBJ1-1; cdr3_aa: ASSRGRQMNTEAF
v_call: TRBV10-2; d_call: TRBD1; j_call: TRBJ2-3; cdr3_aa: ASSEWDRTDTQY
v_call: TRBV7-9; d_call: TRBD2; j_call: TRBJ2-5; cdr3_aa: ASSVPLAGDLPETQY
v_call: TRBV19; d_call: -; j_call: TRBJ2-3; cdr3_aa: ASSIEWGGTDTQY
v_call: TRBV7-6; d_call: -; j_call: TRBJ1-1; cdr3_aa: ASSFIGRGLMDTEAF
v_call: TRBV13; d_call: -; j_call: TRBJ1-5; cdr3_aa: ASSYSGRGSNQPQH
v_call: TRBV7-9; d_call: -; j_call: TRBJ2-2; cdr3_aa: ASSLEARSNTGELF
v_call: TRBV27; d_call: TRBD1; j_call: TRBJ2-7; cdr3_aa: ASSRVDRDEQY
v_call: TRBV6-5; d_call: TRBD1; j_call: TRBJ1-2; cdr3_aa: ASSSQTGAGSYT
v_call: TRBV6-5; d_call: -; j_call: TRBJ2-1; cdr3_aa: ASQNGGLYNEQF